This T cell receptor beta chain stems from a study of T cell responses to AZD1222 COVID-19 vaccine. Concerning this clone itself: The antigen remains undetermined.

Study outcomes and limitations: Clonal diversity may have been underestimated in mostly white British donors.

Per the germline V gene, CDR1 is SEHNR and CDR2 is FQNEAQ (reference sequence). There are 13 residues in the CDR3. J was trimmed by 5 bases and V by 5 bases; bases with no gene match: 5. Sequenced by immunoSEQ multiplex PCR; TCRdb stores in-frame clones only, minus some. The sample has some 150,000 clones, approximately 89% seen once; the top ten hold roughly 1.7%. Investigators merged groups given second doses at roughly 4 or roughly 12 weeks. Sequencing was performed on peripheral blood, taken 28 days after the second AZD1222 dose. The receptor's source is an adult who received the AZD1222 COVID-19 vaccine. The genes are TRBV7-9 and TRBJ2-5; TRBD2 matches at 7 bases. The CDR3 nucleotides are TGTGCCAGCAGCCCGGGGACTACCGAGACCCAGTACTTC. It yields the protein CASSPGTTETQYF.